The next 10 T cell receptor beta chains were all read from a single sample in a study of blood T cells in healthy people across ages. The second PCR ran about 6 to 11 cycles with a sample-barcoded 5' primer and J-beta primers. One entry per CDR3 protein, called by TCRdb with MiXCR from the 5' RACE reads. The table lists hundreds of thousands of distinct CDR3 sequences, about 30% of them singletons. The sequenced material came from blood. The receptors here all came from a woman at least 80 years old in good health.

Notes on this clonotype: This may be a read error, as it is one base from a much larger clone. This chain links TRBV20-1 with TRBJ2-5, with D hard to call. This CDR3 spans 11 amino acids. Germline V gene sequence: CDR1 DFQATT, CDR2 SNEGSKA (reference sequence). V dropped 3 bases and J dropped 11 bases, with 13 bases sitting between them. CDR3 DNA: TGCAGTGCTAGCCGGTGGGATGAGCAGTACTTC. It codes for CSASRWDEQYF.

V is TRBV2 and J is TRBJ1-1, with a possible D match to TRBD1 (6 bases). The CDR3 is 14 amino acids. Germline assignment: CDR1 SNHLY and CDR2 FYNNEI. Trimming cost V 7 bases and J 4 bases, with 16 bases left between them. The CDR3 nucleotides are TGTGCCAGCATTCGGTTGGGGGCGGGCACTGAAGCTTTCTTT. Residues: CASIRLGAGTEAFF.

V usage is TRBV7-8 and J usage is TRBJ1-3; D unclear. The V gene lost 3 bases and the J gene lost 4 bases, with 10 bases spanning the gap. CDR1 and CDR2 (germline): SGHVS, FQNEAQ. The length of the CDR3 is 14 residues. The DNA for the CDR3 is TGTGCCAGCAGCTTGGCGGACGGCGGAAACACCATATATTTT. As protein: CASSLADGGNTIYF.

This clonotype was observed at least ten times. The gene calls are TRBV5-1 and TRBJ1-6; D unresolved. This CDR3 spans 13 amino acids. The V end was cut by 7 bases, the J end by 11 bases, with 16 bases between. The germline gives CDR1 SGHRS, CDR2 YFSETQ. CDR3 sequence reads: CASSLRFEAPLHF. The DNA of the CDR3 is TGCGCCAGCTCCCTCCGGTTCGAGGCACCCCTCCACTTT.

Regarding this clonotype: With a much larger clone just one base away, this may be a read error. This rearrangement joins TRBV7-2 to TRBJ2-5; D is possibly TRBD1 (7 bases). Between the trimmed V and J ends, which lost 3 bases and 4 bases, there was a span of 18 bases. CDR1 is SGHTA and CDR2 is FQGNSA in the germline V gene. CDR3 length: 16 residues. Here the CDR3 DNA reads TGTGCCAGCAGCTTTCCTAGCAGGGGGGCTCGAGAGACCCAGTACTTC. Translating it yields CASSFPSRGARETQYF.

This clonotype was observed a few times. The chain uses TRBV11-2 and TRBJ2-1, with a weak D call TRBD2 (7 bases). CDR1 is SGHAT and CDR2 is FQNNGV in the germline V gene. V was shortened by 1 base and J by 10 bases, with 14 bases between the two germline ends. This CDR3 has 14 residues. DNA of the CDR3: TGTGCCAGCAGCTTAGGTATAGGGGGGGGAGAGCAGTTCTTC. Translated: CASSLGIGGGEQFF. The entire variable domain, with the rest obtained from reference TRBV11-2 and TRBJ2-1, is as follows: EAGVAQSPRYKIIEKRQSVAFWCNPISGHATLYWYQQILGQGPKLLIQFQNNGVVDDSQLPKDRFSAERLKGVDSTLKIQPAKLEDSAVYLCASSLGIGGGEQFFGPGTRLTVL.

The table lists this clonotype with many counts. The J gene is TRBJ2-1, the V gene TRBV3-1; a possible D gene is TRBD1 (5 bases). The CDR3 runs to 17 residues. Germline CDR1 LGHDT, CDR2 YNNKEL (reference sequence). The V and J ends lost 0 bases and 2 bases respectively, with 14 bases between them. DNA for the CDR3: TGTGCCAGCAGCCAAGAATCGGGCAGGGCCGCCTACAATGAGCAGTTCTTC. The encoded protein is CASSQESGRAAYNEQFF.

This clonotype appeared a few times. CDR3: CASSVLQESGELFF. CDR3 nucleotides: TGTGCCAGCAGCGTACTCCAGGAGTCCGGGGAGCTGTTTTTT. The chain recombines TRBV7-3 with TRBJ2-2; D remains ambiguous. This CDR3 is 14 amino acids long. V shed 5 bases and J shed 6 bases, with 13 bases lying between them. Germline CDR1 and CDR2: SGHTA and FQGTGA.

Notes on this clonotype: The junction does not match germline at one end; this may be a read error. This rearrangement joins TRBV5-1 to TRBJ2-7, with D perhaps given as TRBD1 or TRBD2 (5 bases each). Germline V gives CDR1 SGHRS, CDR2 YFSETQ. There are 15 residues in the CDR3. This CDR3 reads CASGLGLGPTYEQYF. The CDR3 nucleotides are TGCGCCAGCGGCTTGGGGTTGGGACCAACCTACGAGCAGTACTTC.

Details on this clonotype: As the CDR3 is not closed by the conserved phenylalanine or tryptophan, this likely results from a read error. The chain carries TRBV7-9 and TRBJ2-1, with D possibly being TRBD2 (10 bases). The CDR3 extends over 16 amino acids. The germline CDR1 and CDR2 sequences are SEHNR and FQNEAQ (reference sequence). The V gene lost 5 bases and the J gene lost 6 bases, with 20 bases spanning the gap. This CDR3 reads CASSLLAGTGSNEQFS. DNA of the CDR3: TGTGCCAGCAGCCTACTAGCGGGGACAGGGTCCAATGAGCAGTTCTCC.